One sample yielded the 27 T cell receptor beta chains listed below, sequenced in a study of breast tumors, draining lymph nodes, adjacent tissues. TCRdb fed the multiplex PCR reads into MiXCR, producing one record per CDR3 protein. The sample shows more than 85,000 distinct CDR3 sequences, approximately 21% of them seen only once. Breast cancer patients provided tissue from their axillary draining lymph nodes. Sequencing input: axillary lymph node tissue. The receptors come from a female donor with breast cancer. Some clones in this sample may be carry-over from other donors' samples.

This clonotype occurred many times. The J gene is TRBJ1-6, the V gene TRBV5-1; tentative D call: TRBD1 (5 bases). Looked up from germline, CDR1 is SGHRS and CDR2 is YFSETQ. There are 14 residues in the CDR3. Trimming cost V 7 bases and J 5 bases, with 13 bases left between them. The CDR3 region has the DNA TGCGCCAGCCGGCAGGGAATTCATAATTCACCCCTCCACTTT. This codes for CASRQGIHNSPLHF.

This clonotype has ten or more counts. The chain is built from TRBV29-1 and TRBJ1-2; D may be TRBD1 (6 bases). This CDR3 contains 12 residues. V was trimmed by 6 bases and J by 2 bases, leaving 10 bases between them. Germline assignment: CDR1 SQVTM and CDR2 ANQGSEA. CDR3 nucleotide sequence: TGCAGCGTCTTGGGACAAAACTATGGCTACACCTTC. Residues: CSVLGQNYGYTF.

This clonotype was counted ten times or more. V is TRBV20-1 and J is TRBJ2-7; D gene uncertain. The CDR3 runs to 15 residues. V dropped 0 bases and J dropped 0 bases, with 12 bases sitting between them. CDR1 is DFQATT and CDR2 is SNEGSKA in the germline V gene (reference sequence). CDR3 DNA sequence: TGCAGTGCTAGAGATCCCCGGGTTAGCTCCTACGAGCAGTACTTC. Translation: CSARDPRVSSYEQYF.

The chain combines TRBV19 with TRBJ1-4; 9 bases match TRBD1. The CDR3 sequence is 18 residues long. V lost 3 bases, J lost 3 bases, and 11 bases stayed unmatched. Germline CDR1 LNHDA, CDR2 SQIVND (reference sequence). The CDR3 is CASSIPQGASSANEKLFF. The CDR3 coding sequence is TGTGCCAGTAGTATCCCACAGGGGGCGAGTTCGGCTAATGAAAAACTGTTTTTT.

Many counts were recorded for this clonotype. The chain couples TRBV14 to TRBJ2-5; possibly TRBD1 for D (6 bases). V was pared by 5 bases and J by 0 bases, with 22 bases between. Germline assignment: CDR1 SGHDN and CDR2 FVKESK. This CDR3 has 18 amino acids. Here the CDR3 DNA reads TGTGCCAGCAGCGGGGCCCACCTTGGACAGAGGTACCAAGAGACCCAGTACTTC. It yields the protein CASSGAHLGQRYQETQYF.

This clonotype was recorded many times. The V call is TRBV20-1, the J call TRBJ2-1, with 8 bases lining up with TRBD1. The CDR3 totals 16 residues. Germline-derived CDR1 and CDR2 are DFQATT and SNEGSKA (reference sequence). V trimming: 3 bases; J trimming: 9 bases; junction bases outside the gene matches: 16. The chain's CDR3 is CSARTPPLDRDGEQFF. In DNA, the CDR3 is TGCAGTGCTAGGACCCCTCCCCTGGACAGGGATGGTGAGCAGTTCTTC.

J is TRBJ1-1 and V is TRBV9; no clear D. CDR1 and CDR2 from the germline V gene are SGDLS and YYNGEE. This CDR3 contains 15 residues. V was shortened by 4 bases and J by 6 bases, with 19 bases between the two germline ends. The DNA for the CDR3 is TGTGCCAGCAGCCCAGTTGTCTCGGGGTTCTCTGAAGCTTTCTTT. Amino acid sequence: CASSPVVSGFSEAFF.

This clonotype was observed many times. The chain employs TRBV19 and TRBJ2-7, with 10 bases lining up with TRBD1. CDR3 length equals 15 residues. The V and J ends lost 4 bases and 5 bases, in that order; junction bases with no gene match: 8. Germline V gene sequence: CDR1 LNHDA, CDR2 SQIVND (reference sequence). CDR3 protein: CASSTRTGGVHEQYF. Here the CDR3 DNA reads TGTGCCAGTAGTACCCGGACAGGGGGGGTTCACGAGCAGTACTTC. The complete variable domain, with remaining parts taken from reference TRBV19 and TRBJ2-7, reads DGGITQSPKYLFRKEGQNVTLSCEQNLNHDAMYWYRQDPGQGLRLIYYSQIVNDFQKGDIAEGYSVSREKKESFPLTVTSAQKNPTAFYLCASSTRTGGVHEQYFGPGTRLTVT.

This clonotype was recorded at least ten times. The chain joins TRBV12-3 or TRBV12-4 to TRBJ2-5, with D perhaps TRBD1 or TRBD2 (5 bases each). The V end was cut by 6 bases, the J end by 2 bases, with 13 bases between. The CDR3 sequence is 14 residues long. The CDR3 sequence: CASRDGTAQETQYF. The CDR3 DNA sequence: TGTGCCAGCAGAGACGGGACGGCTCAAGAGACCCAGTACTTC.

This clonotype was found a few times. A much bigger clone sits one base away, suggesting this may be a read error. The chain carries TRBV5-6 and TRBJ2-1, with a weak D call TRBD2 (6 bases). This CDR3 is 14 amino acids long. The germline gives CDR1 SGHDT, CDR2 YYEEEE. The CDR3 spells CASGSGSSYNGQFF. The CDR3 DNA sequence: TGTGCCAGCGGCTCCGGGAGCTCCTACAATGGGCAGTTCTTC.

This clonotype was detected many times. This chain links TRBV11-3 with TRBJ2-7; 10 bases align to TRBD1. This CDR3 has 17 residues. V lost 0 bases, J lost 7 bases, and 12 bases stayed unmatched. Germline lookup yields CDR1 SGHNT and CDR2 YENEEA. CDR3 nucleotide sequence: TGTGCCAGCAGCTTAGATCGATTCGGGACAGGGGTGTGGGAGCAGTACTTC. Translation gives CASSLDRFGTGVWEQYF. Full variable domain (outside the CDR3, taken from reference TRBV11-3 and TRBJ2-7): EAGVVQSPRYKIIEKKQPVAFWCNPISGHNTLYWYLQNLGQGPELLIRYENEEAVDDSQLPKDRFSAERLKGVDSTLKIQPAELGDSAVYLCASSLDRFGTGVWEQYFGPGTRLTVT.

This clonotype showed up many times. The rearrangement joins TRBV14 to TRBJ1-6; possible D gene TRBD1, 5 bases. Germline loops: CDR1 SGHDN, CDR2 FVKESK. Trimming took off 1 base at V and 18 bases at J, with 16 bases between the two ends. The CDR3 loop spans 13 amino acids. As DNA, the CDR3 is TGTGCCAGCAGCCAAGGATATGGGGGGGTTCCCCACTTT. Protein: CASSQGYGGVPHF.

Points on this clonotype: A much larger clone differs from this one at a single base, so this may be a read error. The chain links TRBV19 to TRBJ1-5; 8 nucleotides line up with TRBD1. The CDR3 has 15 residues. The germline V gene encodes CDR1 LNHDA and CDR2 SQIVND (reference sequence). The DNA of the CDR3 is TGTGCCAGTAGTAAGTGGCAGGGGGCTTATCAGCCCCGGCATTTT. Its protein is CASSKWQGAYQPRHF. The variable domain in full, completed from reference TRBV19 and TRBJ1-5, reads DGGITQSPKYLFRKEGQNVTLSCEQNLNHDAMYWYRQDPGQGLRLIYYSQIVNDFQKGDIAEGYSVSREKKESFPLTVTSAQKNPTAFYLCASSKWQGAYQPRHFGDGTRLSIL.

This clonotype was found many times. The chain employs TRBV6-1 and TRBJ2-5; no clear D. The CDR3 sequence is 13 residues long. Germline assignment: CDR1 MNHNS and CDR2 SASEGT. The V end was cut by 8 bases, the J end by 5 bases, with 15 bases between. CDR3 sequence (DNA): TGTGCCAGCCTTAAGGGCCTGGGGGAGACCCAGTACTTC. Its translation is CASLKGLGETQYF.

This clonotype showed up many times. The genes are TRBV5-1 and TRBJ2-5; 9 bases map to TRBD1. The J segment lost 3 bases and the V segment lost 4 bases, leaving 4 bases of the junction unmatched. This CDR3 contains 14 residues. CDR1 and CDR2 from the germline V gene are SGHRS and YFSETQ. The CDR3 loop reads CASSPRTGEETQYF. In nucleotides, the CDR3 is TGCGCCAGCAGCCCTCGGACAGGGGAAGAGACCCAGTACTTC. Based on the CDR3 plus reference TRBV5-1 and TRBJ2-5, the full variable domain is KAGVTQTPRYLIKTRGQQVTLSCSPISGHRSVSWYQQTPGQGLQFLFEYFSETQRNKGNFPGRFSGRQFSNSRSEMNVSTLELGDSALYLCASSPRTGEETQYFGPGTRLLVL.

Remarks on this clonotype: This may arise from a read error, as a much more abundant clone is one base away. This sequence joins TRBV9 and TRBJ2-5; D is possibly TRBD1 or TRBD2 (5 bases each). The CDR3 runs to 15 residues. Germline V lookup: CDR1 SGDLS, CDR2 YYNGEE. As DNA, the CDR3 is TGTGCCGGCAGCGCTTCGTTGGCAGGGACAGAGACCCAGTACTTC. It encodes CAGSASLAGTETQYF. The full variable domain, completed using reference TRBV9 and TRBJ2-5, is DSGVTQTPKHLITATGQRVTLRCSPRSGDLSVYWYQQSLDQGLQFLIQYYNGEERAKGNILERFSAQQFPDLHSELNLSSLELGDSALYFCAGSASLAGTETQYFGPGTRLLVL.

This clonotype was seen only once. A read error may explain this, as a much larger clone is one base away. The chain is built from TRBV12-3 or TRBV12-4 and TRBJ2-1, with D perhaps TRBD2 (5 bases). This CDR3 is built from 18 residues. With 0 bases removed from V and 7 bases from J, the gap between germline ends came to 22 bases. The CDR3 DNA reads TGTGCCAGCAGTTTAGCGCAGAGGGTATCTAGCCGTAGGAATGAGCAGTTCTTC. It specifies CASSLAQRVSSRRNEQFF.

Ten or more counts support this clonotype. The chain combines TRBV27 with TRBJ2-7, with D tentatively TRBD2 (5 bases). V was clipped by 6 bases and J by 4 bases, with 16 bases between them. CDR3 length: 14 residues. Germline CDR1 reads MNHEY; CDR2 reads SMNVEV (reference sequence). CDR3 loop: CASRPLGAPYEQYF. For the CDR3, the DNA is TGTGCCAGCAGGCCCTTGGGAGCTCCGTACGAGCAGTACTTC.

This clonotype was seen ten or more times. The V gene is TRBV20-1, the J gene TRBJ2-7; D gene uncertain. The length of the CDR3 is 12 residues. The V end was cut by 8 bases, the J end by 1 base, with 12 bases between. Germline CDR1 reads DFQATT; CDR2 reads SNEGSKA (reference sequence). CDR3 nucleotides: TGCAGTCCTAAAGACACTTCCTACGAGCAGTACTTC. Its protein is CSPKDTSYEQYF.

This clonotype was detected once. The chain couples TRBV20-1 to TRBJ2-1; TRBD2 matches at 8 bases. Per germline, CDR1 DFQATT and CDR2 SNEGSKA (reference sequence). Germline trimming cut 0 bases from V and 8 bases from J; bases unmatched to any gene: 18. The CDR3 has 18 amino acids. CDR3 residues: CSARDLMGPGGLYDEQFF. The CDR3 nucleotides read TGCAGTGCTAGAGATCTTATGGGACCGGGGGGGCTTTACGATGAGCAGTTCTTC.

This clonotype has ten or more counts. The rearrangement uses TRBV5-1 and TRBJ2-1; D call uncertain. V lost 5 bases, J lost 0 bases, and 6 bases lay in between. The germline V gene encodes CDR1 SGHRS and CDR2 YFSETQ. CDR3 length: 13 amino acids. DNA of the CDR3: TGCGCCAGCAGATGGACCTCCTACAATGAGCAGTTCTTC. This sequence encodes CASRWTSYNEQFF.

This clonotype was recorded once. A much larger clonotype is one base distant, so this may be a read error. J is TRBJ1-4 and V is TRBV2; D gene ambiguous. The CDR3 has 12 amino acids. Germline V CDR1 and CDR2: SNHLY, FYNNEI. The CDR3 DNA follows: TGTACCAGCTGCACACCGGGTGAAAAACTGTTTTTT. Residues: CTSCTPGEKLFF. Variable domain in full (rest from reference TRBV2 and TRBJ1-4): EPEVTQTPSHQVTQMGQEVILRCVPISNHLYFYWYRQILGQKVEFLVSFYNNEISEKSEIFDDQFSVERPDGSNFTLKIRSTKLEDSAMYFCTSCTPGEKLFFGSGTQLSVL.

This clonotype was counted only a few times. CDR3 sequence reads: CASTGTIYEQYF. The CDR3 region has the DNA TGTGCCAGCACTGGGACAATCTACGAGCAGTACTTC. V gene TRBV11-2 combines with J gene TRBJ2-7; D possibly corresponds to TRBD1 (6 bases). CDR1 is SGHAT, CDR2 FQNNGV, per germline. The V and J ends lost 7 bases and 3 bases respectively, with 10 bases between them. The CDR3 extends over 12 amino acids. The full variable domain, its missing parts supplied by reference TRBV11-2 and TRBJ2-7, is EAGVAQSPRYKIIEKRQSVAFWCNPISGHATLYWYQQILGQGPKLLIQFQNNGVVDDSQLPKDRFSAERLKGVDSTLKIQPAKLEDSAVYLCASTGTIYEQYFGPGTRLTVT.

In its sample, this clonotype was seen a few times. With a much larger clone just one base away, this may be a read error. This chain links TRBV7-3 with TRBJ1-2, with D tentatively TRBD1 (5 bases). Germline-derived CDR1 and CDR2 are SGHTA and FQGTGA. The CDR3 is 11 residues long. Trimming left V 11 bases short and J 8 bases short, with 15 bases between. The CDR3 here is CAGGGGGGYTF. The CDR3 DNA reads as TGTGCCGGGGGGGGGGGGGGGGGCTACACCTTC.

This clonotype was picked up many times. The chain is built from TRBV7-9 and TRBJ2-1; weak D call: TRBD2 (6 bases). Trimming shortened V by 5 bases and J by 5 bases, and 16 bases separated the two germline ends. CDR3 length equals 15 residues. The germline V gene encodes CDR1 SEHNR and CDR2 FQNEAQ (reference sequence). DNA for the CDR3: TGTGCCAGCAGCACAACTAGCAACCTAAACAATGAGCAGTTCTTC. This encodes CASSTTSNLNNEQFF.

In its sample, this clonotype was seen many times. The gene calls are TRBV20-1 and TRBJ2-2; D gene uncertain. Trimming left V 4 bases short and J 5 bases short, with 14 bases between. The germline CDR1 and CDR2 sequences are DFQATT and SNEGSKA (reference sequence). The CDR3 consists of 14 residues. For the CDR3, the DNA is TGCAGTGCTATCCCAGCACGAGTGACCGGGGAGCTGTTTTTT. It yields the protein CSAIPARVTGELFF.

This clonotype was seen ten or more times. The rearrangement joins TRBV7-6 to TRBJ2-3, with 7 positions matching TRBD2. Germline V gene data show CDR1 as SGHVS and CDR2 as FNYEAQ. J was trimmed by 4 bases and V by 5 bases; bases with no gene match: 6. This CDR3 has 14 residues. CDR3 nucleotide sequence: TGTGCCAGCAGCATTAGCGGGTCGCCAGATACGCAGTATTTT. Amino acids: CASSISGSPDTQYF.